This T cell receptor (beta chain) was sequenced for a study of identical twins (dated by TCRdb to about 2016). At the level of the whole study: To test whether fetal clonotypes persist, this study deep-sequenced TCR alpha and beta repertoires from monozygotic twins, from unrelated adults of various ages, and from cord blood. To rule out contamination, replicate twin experiments were performed at different times with different library preparation protocols. The full study reports these points: Fewer insertions were carried by abundant cord blood beta clonotypes, a similar but weaker trend appeared in young adult naive repertoires, and no such trend appeared in memory repertoires. In monozygotic twins, recombination models systematically underestimated out-of-frame TCR alpha sharing, but the models matched the sharing seen between unrelated individuals. The excess sharing between twins in beta out-of-frame sequences was weaker because fewer shared sequences reduced the signal-to-noise ratio. Conclusions relied on cross-sectional statistical analysis, since the same donors could not be followed over many years. Invariant T cells such as MAIT and iNKT could partly confound zero-insertion analyses, though diverse VJ usage argued against this for most clonotypes. Compared with coincidental sharing between unrelated individuals, out-of-frame TCR alpha sequences shared between twins showed an excess of sequences with low generation probability.

Concerning this clonotype itself: Its antigen target is currently unknown. No base qualities exist here, and no much larger clone lies one base off it.

Every donor was a healthy Caucasian. The twin cohort comprised three pairs of female monozygotic twins, all aged roughly 18 to 30 years. Peripheral blood mononuclear cells were used as the source from which RNA for TCR libraries was isolated. CDR1 and CDR2 are drawn from the germline V gene: SGHTA, FQGTGA. Deletion took 2 bases off V and 0 bases off J, with a span of 11 bases between the germline ends. Inclusive of the bounding cysteine and phenylalanine, the CDR3 is 16 residues long. The DNA shown is the 48-base CDR3, in frame from base 1. The protocol used for the library was 5' RACE. The run used an Illumina HiSeq 2000. A universal primer binding site was added through template switching, and the final cDNA carried a unique molecular identifier so that TCR cDNA molecules could be counted accurately. Specific primers in the conserved constant-segment region were used to synthesize first-strand cDNA for TCR alpha and beta chains. Each cDNA library was double barcoded, with a SMART-Mk sample barcode plus Illumina barcodes, to control for contamination. TruSeq adapter sequences along with Illumina sample barcodes were introduced in two successive PCR steps. TCR alpha and beta cDNA libraries were sequenced on the Illumina HiSeq platform with custom primers. The study's own analysis went as follows. Unique molecular identifiers were extracted from raw reads with MiGEC, and CDR3 positions were determined with MiXCR. Recombination models were inferred per individual with the repgenHMM and IGoR tools using an EM algorithm. Shared clonotypes were analyzed with the tcR package in R, and sharing was normalized by the product of cloneset sizes. Out-of-frame nonproductive sequences were analyzed to study raw recombination free of thymic and clonal selection effects. TCRdb trimmed the raw reads at Q25, called clones with MiXCR and kept productive beta chains. Rows are unified per CDR3 protein, each entry keeping the most common DNA and genes. The V and J calls here are based on TCRdb, not the publication. For this sample there are around 960,000 distinct CDR3 sequences; around an eighth appear just once. In total, the top ten clones hold under 2% of the sample.

This sample also belongs to another study, concerning yellow fever vaccine responses in identical twins. The second study's authors report: The T cell response to vaccination in identical twins was reported by the authors to appear partly convergent and partly personalized. The study precisely tracked vaccine-responding T cell clones in identical twins.

Input material: PBMCs. This clonotype was obtained from a woman under 30 in good health. The chain links TRBV7-3 with TRBJ2-1; the D gene identity is not certain. The CDR3 protein: CASSLFPGTSYNEQFF. The DNA sequence follows: TGTGCCAGCAGCTTATTTCCTGGTACCTCCTACAATGAGCAGTTCTTC. Reference TRBV7-3 and TRBJ2-1 genes cover what lies past the CDR3, so the full variable domain is GAGVSQTPSNKVTEKGKYVELRCDPISGHTALYWYRQSLGQGPEFLIYFQGTGAADDSGLPNDRFFAVRPEGSVSTLKIQRTERGDSAVYLCASSLFPGTSYNEQFFGPGTRLTVL.